A selection of T cell receptor beta chains follows, all from one sample in a study of T-cell reconstitution after alpha-beta-depleted transplantation in children. TCRdb fed the PCR reads into MiXCR, producing one record per CDR3 protein. The sample has under 750,000 distinct CDR3 sequences, roughly 23% seen once; the top ten hold about 14%. The sample was PBMCs, mostly from graft donor cells, taken 360 days after TCRalphabeta/CD19-depleted stem cell transplant. These receptors came from a boy younger than two who had a stem cell transplant for acute myeloid leukemia, so the T cells may come from the graft donor. The CDR3 runs from the conserved cysteine through the conserved F or W. Fields, in order: clone size, D gene, V gene, CDR3 length, J gene, CDR3 protein, CDR3 DNA. D genes are given only for firm matches. Clone size is stated in some rows and not others, as once, few, many or a class when expanded.

abundance: many
d_gene: TRBD1
v_gene: TRBV29-1
len: 13
j_gene: TRBJ2-5
CDR3aa: CSVALQGAKTQYF
CDR3nt: TGCAGCGTTGCCCTACAGGGGGCAAAGACCCAGTACTTC

abundance: many
d_gene: TRBD2
v_gene: TRBV7-9
len: 16
j_gene: TRBJ2-3
CDR3aa: CASRDPGLGVADTQYF
CDR3nt: TGTGCCAGCAGAGACCCGGGACTAGGAGTTGCAGATACGCAGTATTTT

abundance: many
d_gene: .
v_gene: TRBV29-1
len: 14
j_gene: TRBJ2-5
CDR3aa: CSVEGWQGSETQYF
CDR3nt: TGCAGCGTTGAAGGGTGGCAGGGTAGTGAGACCCAGTACTTC

abundance: .
d_gene: .
v_gene: TRBV20-1
len: 15
j_gene: TRBJ2-5
CDR3aa: CSARDAGSAQETQYF
CDR3nt: TGCAGTGCTAGAGATGCGGGGTCGGCTCAAGAGACCCAGTACTTC

abundance: few
d_gene: .
v_gene: TRBV12-3/TRBV12-4
len: 13
j_gene: TRBJ1-5
CDR3aa: CASSFRGSSPQHF
CDR3nt: TGTGCCAGCAGTTTCAGGGGTTCGTCGCCCCAGCATTTT

abundance: few
d_gene: .
v_gene: TRBV29-1
len: 14
j_gene: TRBJ2-1
CDR3aa: CSVGRRGRIYEQFF
CDR3nt: TGCAGCGTTGGGCGGCGGGGCCGTATTTATGAGCAGTTCTTC

abundance: many
d_gene: .
v_gene: TRBV12-3/TRBV12-4
len: 15
j_gene: TRBJ1-5
CDR3aa: CASSLGDMSNQPQHF
CDR3nt: TGTGCCAGCAGTTTGGGGGATATGAGCAATCAGCCCCAGCATTTT

abundance: many
d_gene: .
v_gene: TRBV18
len: 14
j_gene: TRBJ1-1
CDR3aa: CASSPSGVETEAFF
CDR3nt: TGTGCCAGCTCACCATCAGGTGTGGAAACTGAAGCTTTCTTT

abundance: few
d_gene: .
v_gene: TRBV29-1
len: 13
j_gene: TRBJ1-1
CDR3aa: CSVEAPQSREAFF
CDR3nt: TGCAGCGTTGAGGCCCCGCAGTCCCGTGAAGCTTTCTTT

abundance: .
d_gene: TRBD2
v_gene: TRBV12-3/TRBV12-4
len: 15
j_gene: TRBJ2-5
CDR3aa: CASRLSGGAGETQYF
CDR3nt: TGTGCCAGCAGGTTAAGCGGGGGGGCCGGGGAGACCCAGTACTTC

abundance: few
d_gene: .
v_gene: TRBV25-1
len: 11
j_gene: TRBJ1-4
CDR3aa: CASKAPEKLFF
CDR3nt: TGTGCCAGCAAGGCTCCTGAAAAACTGTTTTTT

abundance: .
d_gene: TRBD1
v_gene: TRBV6-1
len: 15
j_gene: TRBJ2-1
CDR3aa: CASRMTGTLYNEQFF
CDR3nt: TGTGCCAGTAGAATGACAGGGACCCTCTACAATGAGCAGTTCTTC

abundance: many
d_gene: .
v_gene: TRBV20-1
len: 12
j_gene: TRBJ2-1
CDR3aa: CSASGPYNEQFF
CDR3nt: TGCAGTGCTAGTGGACCCTACAATGAGCAGTTCTTC

abundance: many
d_gene: TRBD1
v_gene: TRBV11-2
len: 15
j_gene: TRBJ1-1
CDR3aa: CASSLTGGKDTEAFF
CDR3nt: TGTGCCAGCAGTCTGACAGGGGGGAAGGACACTGAAGCTTTCTTT

abundance: few
d_gene: TRBD2
v_gene: TRBV6-1
len: 18
j_gene: TRBJ2-1
CDR3aa: CASNPTLASGPTYNEQFF
CDR3nt: TGTGCCAGCAATCCCACCCTTGCTAGCGGGCCTACCTACAATGAGCAGTTCTTC

abundance: .
d_gene: .
v_gene: TRBV15
len: 12
j_gene: TRBJ2-5
CDR3aa: CATARRGETQYF
CDR3nt: TGTGCCACCGCTCGCAGGGGAGAGACCCAGTACTTC

abundance: .
d_gene: .
v_gene: TRBV11-3
len: 16
j_gene: TRBJ2-3
CDR3aa: CASSLSRGFSTDTQYF
CDR3nt: TGTGCCAGCAGCTTAAGCCGGGGGTTTAGCACAGATACGCAGTATTTT

abundance: few
d_gene: TRBD2
v_gene: TRBV4-3
len: 16
j_gene: TRBJ2-3
CDR3aa: CASSHAIAGGQDTQYF
CDR3nt: TGCGCCAGCAGCCATGCCATAGCGGGGGGGCAAGATACGCAGTATTTT

abundance: few
d_gene: .
v_gene: TRBV18
len: 15
j_gene: TRBJ2-3
CDR3aa: CASSPETELLYTQYF
CDR3nt: TGTGCCAGCTCACCCGAGACAGAGCTCCTCTATACGCAGTATTTT

abundance: many
d_gene: TRBD1
v_gene: TRBV6-1
len: 15
j_gene: TRBJ2-7
CDR3aa: CASSQHPTGGYEQYF
CDR3nt: TGTGCCAGCAGTCAACACCCCACAGGGGGCTACGAGCAGTACTTC

abundance: many
d_gene: .
v_gene: TRBV30
len: 13
j_gene: TRBJ2-1
CDR3aa: CAWSVLPYNEQFF
CDR3nt: TGTGCCTGGAGTGTACTTCCTTACAATGAGCAGTTCTTC

abundance: few
d_gene: .
v_gene: TRBV12-3/TRBV12-4
len: 12
j_gene: TRBJ2-7
CDR3aa: CASSLTFYEQYF
CDR3nt: TGTGCCAGCAGTTTAACTTTCTACGAGCAGTACTTC

abundance: .
d_gene: .
v_gene: TRBV12-3/TRBV12-4
len: 14
j_gene: TRBJ2-2
CDR3aa: CASSLVARTGELFF
CDR3nt: TGTGCCAGCAGTTTGGTGGCGCGAACCGGGGAGCTGTTTTTT

abundance: .
d_gene: .
v_gene: TRBV7-8
len: 14
j_gene: TRBJ2-1
CDR3aa: CASSFDRFYNEQFF
CDR3nt: TGTGCCAGCAGCTTCGACAGGTTCTACAATGAGCAGTTCTTC

abundance: .
d_gene: .
v_gene: TRBV12-3/TRBV12-4
len: 17
j_gene: TRBJ2-6
CDR3aa: CASSPFLGSAGANVLTF
CDR3nt: TGTGCCAGCAGTCCTTTCCTGGGGTCTGCAGGGGCCAACGTCCTGACTTTC

abundance: .
d_gene: .
v_gene: TRBV5-6
len: 12
j_gene: TRBJ2-2
CDR3aa: CASSLARRKLFF
CDR3nt: TGTGCCAGCAGCTTGGCCCGGAGGAAGCTGTTTTTT

abundance: .
d_gene: TRBD1
v_gene: TRBV10-3
len: 14
j_gene: TRBJ1-4
CDR3aa: CATKGAGIGEKLFF
CDR3nt: TGTGCCACGAAGGGGGCAGGGATTGGGGAAAAACTGTTTTTT

abundance: many
d_gene: .
v_gene: TRBV4-2
len: 13
j_gene: TRBJ2-2
CDR3aa: CASSQDRTGELFF
CDR3nt: TGTGCCAGCAGCCAAGATAGGACCGGGGAGCTGTTTTTT

abundance: .
d_gene: .
v_gene: TRBV4-3
len: 15
j_gene: TRBJ2-1
CDR3aa: CASSQEGTSYNEQFF
CDR3nt: TGCGCCAGCAGCCAAGAGGGAACCTCCTACAATGAGCAGTTCTTC

abundance: .
d_gene: .
v_gene: TRBV6-5
len: 16
j_gene: TRBJ1-6
CDR3aa: CASSYSRLSPNSPLHF
CDR3nt: TGTGCCAGCAGTTACTCGCGGCTTAGTCCCAATTCACCCCTCCACTTT

abundance: .
d_gene: TRBD2
v_gene: TRBV5-1
len: 17
j_gene: TRBJ2-3
CDR3aa: CASSLRSGGAITDTQYF
CDR3nt: TGCGCCAGCAGCTTGAGAAGCGGGGGGGCCATAACAGATACGCAGTATTTT

abundance: few
d_gene: .
v_gene: TRBV12-3/TRBV12-4
len: 14
j_gene: TRBJ1-5
CDR3aa: CASRDSATSQPQHF
CDR3nt: TGTGCCAGCAGGGACAGCGCCACTAGCCAGCCCCAGCATTTT

abundance: many
d_gene: TRBD1
v_gene: TRBV28
len: 13
j_gene: TRBJ1-5
CDR3aa: CASRPQGALPQHF
CDR3nt: TGTGCCAGCAGACCCCAGGGGGCTCTCCCCCAGCATTTT

abundance: many
d_gene: .
v_gene: TRBV20-1
len: 12
j_gene: TRBJ1-1
CDR3aa: CSARLGGLEAFF
CDR3nt: TGCAGTGCTAGATTAGGAGGGCTAGAAGCTTTCTTT

abundance: .
d_gene: .
v_gene: TRBV21-1
len: 16
j_gene: TRBJ2-5
CDR3aa: CASSKRWRRNQETQYF
CDR3nt: TGTGCCAGCAGCAAACGATGGAGGAGGAACCAAGAGACCCAGTACTTC

abundance: .
d_gene: .
v_gene: TRBV9
len: 16
j_gene: TRBJ1-5
CDR3aa: CASSAQTDWVNQPQHF
CDR3nt: TGTGCCAGCAGCGCCCAAACGGACTGGGTCAATCAGCCCCAGCATTTT

abundance: many
d_gene: .
v_gene: TRBV5-1
len: 15
j_gene: TRBJ2-1
CDR3aa: CASSLDRNFYNEQFF
CDR3nt: TGCGCCAGCAGCTTGGACAGGAATTTCTACAATGAGCAGTTCTTC

abundance: few
d_gene: .
v_gene: TRBV6-1
len: 15
j_gene: TRBJ2-1
CDR3aa: CASSDGSGHYNEQFF
CDR3nt: TGTGCCAGCAGTGACGGGAGCGGGCACTACAATGAGCAGTTCTTC

abundance: many
d_gene: .
v_gene: TRBV14
len: 24
j_gene: TRBJ2-1
CDR3aa: CASSQDRGTFPQAPRPRTYNEQFF
CDR3nt: TGTGCCAGCAGCCAAGATAGGGGGACATTCCCTCAAGCTCCCCGCCCTAGGACATACAATGAGCAGTTCTTC

abundance: .
d_gene: .
v_gene: TRBV7-2
len: 13
j_gene: TRBJ1-1
CDR3aa: CASSSQLAGEAFF
CDR3nt: TGTGCCAGCAGCTCTCAATTGGCCGGTGAAGCTTTCTTT

abundance: few
d_gene: .
v_gene: TRBV15
len: 13
j_gene: TRBJ2-5
CDR3aa: CATSPIVVETQYF
CDR3nt: TGTGCCACCAGCCCTATCGTGGTAGAGACCCAGTACTTC

abundance: few
d_gene: TRBD1
v_gene: TRBV20-1
len: 15
j_gene: TRBJ2-3
CDR3aa: CSASGTGVSTDTQYF
CDR3nt: TGCAGTGCTAGTGGGACAGGTGTATCAACAGATACGCAGTATTTT

abundance: many
d_gene: .
v_gene: TRBV12-3/TRBV12-4
len: 15
j_gene: TRBJ2-7
CDR3aa: CASSLARGVLYEQYF
CDR3nt: TGTGCCAGCAGTTTAGCGCGAGGGGTACTCTACGAGCAGTACTTC

abundance: .
d_gene: .
v_gene: TRBV6-1
len: 15
j_gene: TRBJ2-7
CDR3aa: CASSGGRGPLYEQYF
CDR3nt: TGTGCCAGCAGTGGGGGGCGGGGGCCGCTCTACGAGCAGTACTTC

abundance: .
d_gene: .
v_gene: TRBV15
len: 15
j_gene: TRBJ2-1
CDR3aa: CATSRDRIKGNEQFF
CDR3nt: TGTGCCACCAGCAGAGATCGCATCAAGGGCAATGAGCAGTTCTTC

abundance: .
d_gene: TRBD2
v_gene: TRBV7-6
len: 16
j_gene: TRBJ2-2
CDR3aa: CASSFPSGGVTGELFF
CDR3nt: TGTGCCAGCAGCTTCCCCAGCGGGGGGGTCACCGGGGAGCTGTTTTTT

abundance: few
d_gene: .
v_gene: TRBV20-1
len: 17
j_gene: TRBJ2-5
CDR3aa: CSARDGPGAKDGETQYF
CDR3nt: TGCAGTGCTAGAGATGGGCCCGGAGCGAAAGATGGGGAGACCCAGTACTTC

abundance: once
d_gene: .
v_gene: TRBV12-3/TRBV12-4
len: 13
j_gene: TRBJ1-2
CDR3aa: CASSPKGTGGYTF
CDR3nt: TGTGCCAGCAGTCCTAAGGGGACTGGCGGCTACACCTTC

abundance: once
d_gene: TRBD1
v_gene: TRBV11-2
len: 20
j_gene: TRBJ2-1
CDR3aa: CASSSSIQGAHTRTYNEQFF
CDR3nt: TGTGCCAGCAGCTCGTCGATACAGGGGGCGCACACACGGACCTACAATGAGCAGTTCTTC

abundance: once
d_gene: .
v_gene: TRBV5-1
len: 15
j_gene: TRBJ2-3
CDR3aa: CASSWDTESTDTQYF
CDR3nt: TGCGCCAGCAGCTGGGACACTGAGAGCACAGATACGCAGTATTTT

abundance: few
d_gene: .
v_gene: TRBV30
len: 15
j_gene: TRBJ2-1
CDR3aa: CAWSPGTTPGGEQFF
CDR3nt: TGTGCCTGGAGTCCCGGGACTACTCCAGGGGGTGAGCAGTTCTTC

abundance: many
d_gene: .
v_gene: TRBV20-1
len: 13
j_gene: TRBJ1-5
CDR3aa: CSAPSDSNQPQHF
CDR3nt: TGCAGTGCCCCCTCAGATAGCAATCAGCCCCAGCATTTT

abundance: .
d_gene: .
v_gene: TRBV25-1
len: 16
j_gene: TRBJ1-3
CDR3aa: CASSEWRADLGNTIYF
CDR3nt: TGTGCCAGCAGTGAATGGAGGGCGGACCTTGGAAACACCATATATTTT

abundance: many
d_gene: .
v_gene: TRBV24-1
len: 15
j_gene: TRBJ2-3
CDR3aa: CATSDLLKGADTQYF
CDR3nt: TGTGCCACCAGTGATTTACTTAAAGGGGCAGATACGCAGTATTTT

abundance: .
d_gene: .
v_gene: TRBV6-1
len: 14
j_gene: TRBJ2-7
CDR3aa: CASSTDLKFYEQYF
CDR3nt: TGTGCCAGCAGTACGGACCTAAAATTCTACGAGCAGTACTTC

abundance: .
d_gene: .
v_gene: TRBV27
len: 16
j_gene: TRBJ1-4
CDR3aa: CASSLSGTRRNEKLFF
CDR3nt: TGTGCCAGCAGTTTATCGGGGACACGGAGAAATGAAAAACTGTTTTTT

abundance: many
d_gene: TRBD2
v_gene: TRBV7-2
len: 14
j_gene: TRBJ2-1
CDR3aa: CASSRTSGYNEQFF
CDR3nt: TGTGCCAGCAGCCGGACTAGCGGGTACAATGAGCAGTTCTTC

abundance: many
d_gene: TRBD1
v_gene: TRBV7-2
len: 17
j_gene: TRBJ1-2
CDR3aa: CASSFFRASGGTYGYTF
CDR3nt: TGTGCCAGCAGCTTCTTTAGGGCATCAGGGGGCACCTATGGCTACACCTTC

abundance: .
d_gene: TRBD1
v_gene: TRBV20-1
len: 16
j_gene: TRBJ2-3
CDR3aa: CSAPPARTGSTDTQYF
CDR3nt: TGCAGTGCTCCCCCGGCCCGGACAGGGAGCACAGATACGCAGTATTTT

abundance: few
d_gene: TRBD1
v_gene: TRBV7-2
len: 14
j_gene: TRBJ2-5
CDR3aa: CASSFIPDRETQYF
CDR3nt: TGTGCCAGCAGCTTTATCCCGGACAGGGAGACCCAGTACTTC